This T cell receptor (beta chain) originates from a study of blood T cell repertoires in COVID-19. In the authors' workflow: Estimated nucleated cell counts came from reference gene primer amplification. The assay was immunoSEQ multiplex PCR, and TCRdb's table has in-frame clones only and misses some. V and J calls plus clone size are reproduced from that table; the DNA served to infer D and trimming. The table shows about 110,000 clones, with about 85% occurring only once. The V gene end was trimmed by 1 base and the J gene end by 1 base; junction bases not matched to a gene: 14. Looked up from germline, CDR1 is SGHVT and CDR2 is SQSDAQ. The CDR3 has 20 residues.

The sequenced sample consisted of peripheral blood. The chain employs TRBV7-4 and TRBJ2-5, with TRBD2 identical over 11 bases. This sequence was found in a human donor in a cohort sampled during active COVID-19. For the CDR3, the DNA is TGTGCCAGCAGCTTAGTAGGTGGGTCTAGCGGGAGGAGAGGCCAAGAGACCCAGTACTTC. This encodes CASSLVGGSSGRRGQETQYF.